The clone carrying this T cell receptor beta chain was found once. Here immunoSEQ multiplex PCR was the method, and the copy in TCRdb shows in-frame clones only, minus some. The table shows 850,000 to 1,100,000 clones, with 60% to 85% occurring only once. The data were obtained in a study of shared clonotypes between healthy human individuals. Sequencing was done on a sample of memory CD4+ T cells from PBMCs. Documented subset: CD45RA-negative fraction. This clonotype was obtained from a man between 18 and 29 years old in good health. Some clones in this sample may be carry-over from other donors' samples.

CDR3 amino acids: CASSSLVVKTGELFF. As DNA, the CDR3 is TGTGCCAGTAGTTCGTTGGTGGTGAAAACCGGGGAGCTGTTTTTT. V usage is TRBV19 and J usage is TRBJ2-2; D is ambiguous. The length of the CDR3 is 15 residues. Trimming pared 5 bases from V and 5 bases from J, leaving 15 bases between. Germline-derived CDR1 and CDR2 are LNHDA and SQIVND (reference sequence).